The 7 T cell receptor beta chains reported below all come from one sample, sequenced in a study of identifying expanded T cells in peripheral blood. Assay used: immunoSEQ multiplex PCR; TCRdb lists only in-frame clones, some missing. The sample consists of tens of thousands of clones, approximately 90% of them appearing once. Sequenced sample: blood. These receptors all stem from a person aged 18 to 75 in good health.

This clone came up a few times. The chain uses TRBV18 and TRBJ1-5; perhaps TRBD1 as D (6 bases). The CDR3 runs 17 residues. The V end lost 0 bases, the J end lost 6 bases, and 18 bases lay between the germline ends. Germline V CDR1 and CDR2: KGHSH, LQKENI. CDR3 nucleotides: TGTGCCAGCTCACCACCTAACTCACAGGGCTGGGGTCAGCCCCAGCATTTT. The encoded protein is CASSPPNSQGWGQPQHF.

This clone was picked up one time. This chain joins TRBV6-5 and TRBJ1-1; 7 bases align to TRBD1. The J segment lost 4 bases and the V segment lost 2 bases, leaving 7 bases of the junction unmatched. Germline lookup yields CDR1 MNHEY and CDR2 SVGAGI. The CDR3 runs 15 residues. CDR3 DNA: TGTGCCAGCAGTTACAGGGGGCGAAGCAGCACTGAAGCTTTCTTT. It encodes CASSYRGRSSTEAFF.

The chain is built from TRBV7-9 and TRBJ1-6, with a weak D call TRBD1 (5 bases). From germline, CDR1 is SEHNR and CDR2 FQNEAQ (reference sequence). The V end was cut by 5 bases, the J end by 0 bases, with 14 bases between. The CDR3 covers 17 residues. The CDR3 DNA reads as TGTGCCAGCAGCGGGGGAGTCGGCCGCTCCTATAATTCACCCCTCCACTTT. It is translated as CASSGGVGRSYNSPLHF. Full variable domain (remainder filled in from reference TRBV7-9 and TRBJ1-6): DTGVSQNPRHKITKRGQNVTFRCDPISEHNRLYWYRQTLGQGPEFLTYFQNEAQLEKSRLLSDRFSAERPKGSFSTLEIQRTEQGDSAMYLCASSGGVGRSYNSPLHFGNGTRLTVT.

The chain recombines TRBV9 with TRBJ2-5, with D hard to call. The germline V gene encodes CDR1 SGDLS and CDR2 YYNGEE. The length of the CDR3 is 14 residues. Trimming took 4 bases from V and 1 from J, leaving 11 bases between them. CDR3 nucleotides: TGTGCCAGCAGCCTTCAGGAGTTCCAAGAGACCCAGTACTTC. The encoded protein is CASSLQEFQETQYF.

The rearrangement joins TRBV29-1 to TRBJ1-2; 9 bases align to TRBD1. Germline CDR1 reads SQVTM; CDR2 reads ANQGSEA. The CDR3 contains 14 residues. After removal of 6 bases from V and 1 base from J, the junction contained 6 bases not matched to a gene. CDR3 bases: TGCAGCGTCGGACAGGGGCCGATTAACTATGGCTACACCTTC. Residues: CSVGQGPINYGYTF. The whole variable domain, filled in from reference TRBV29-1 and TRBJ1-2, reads SAVISQKPSRDICQRGTSLTIQCQVDSQVTMMFWYRQQPGQSLTLIATANQGSEATYESGFVIDKFPISRPNLTFSTLTVSNMSPEDSSIYLCSVGQGPINYGYTFGSGTRLTVV.

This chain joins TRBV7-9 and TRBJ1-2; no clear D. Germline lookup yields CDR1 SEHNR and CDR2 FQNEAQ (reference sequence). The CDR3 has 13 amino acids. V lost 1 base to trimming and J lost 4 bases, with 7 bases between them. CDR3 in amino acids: CASSLGRSYGYTF. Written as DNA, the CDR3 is TGTGCCAGCAGCTTAGGGCGGAGCTATGGCTACACCTTC.

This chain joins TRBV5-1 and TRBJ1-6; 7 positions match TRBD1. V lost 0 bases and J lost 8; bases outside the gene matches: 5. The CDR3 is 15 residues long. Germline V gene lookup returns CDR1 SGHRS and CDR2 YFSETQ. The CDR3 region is CASSLAGTVDSPLHF. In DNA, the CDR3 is TGCGCCAGCAGCTTGGCCGGGACAGTAGATTCACCCCTCCACTTT.